This T cell receptor beta chain was captured by sequencing in a study of T cell clonality in common variable immunodeficiency (dated by TCRdb to the mid-2010s). This clone came up many times. Its specific antigen is unknown. The read comes to an end 3 residues before the CDR3 does, leaving the germline J gene to fill in the end. According to the germline V gene, CDR1 reads SGHTA and CDR2 reads FQGTGA. Relative to germline, V is missing 0 bases and J is missing 4 bases, with 13 bases of the junction outside any gene match. The CDR3 contains 19 residues, cysteine and phenylalanine counted. The CDR3 was read in part: 48 bases, with the frame set at base 1. For sequencing input, CVID and control samples contributed equivalent amounts of genomic DNA. For every sample, a 60 bp segment covering the rearranged TCRbeta CDR3 region was amplified and then sequenced. The immunoSEQ assay, a bias-corrected multiplex PCR combined with high-throughput sequencing, was used for TCRbeta amplification. In the source study's methods: Each unique nucleotide sequence was treated as a clone and annotated with V, D and J genes, copy number and frequency. Sequences were labeled productive if in frame, and non-productive if out of frame or containing stop codons. As previously described, clonality was calculated on the basis of Shannon's entropy. The predicted amino acid sequences of productive clones were used to derive mean CDR3 Kyte-Doolittle hydropathy. Hierarchical clustering of scaled V gene usage was performed with the R hclust function using Manhattan distance and complete linkage. To assess clone sharing by CDR3 amino acid sequence, 12 repertoires per group were resampled over 100 rounds. The repertoires were searched for approximately 70 published EBV-specific TCRbeta sequences and fewer than 250 published CMV-specific TCRbeta sequences. After a couple of CVID samples that produced fewer than 10,000 sequences were dropped from the analysis, some 41 CVID repertoires remained. This immuneACCESS table, as held by TCRdb, lists in-frame sequences with V and J called but not all clones. Of the missing ones, under half trace to an unresolved V gene in checked studies; the others have no known cause. V and J calls and clone size follow that table, whereas D and trimming were derived from the DNA. The table puts around 50,000 clones in this sample, none counted just once. The top ten hold about 1.7% of the sample.

Study-level results and caveats: Correlations of repertoire features with clinical complications were constrained by heterogeneity among patients within the CVID cohort. Even though DNA input was the same, control samples had an average of about 80,000 unique sequences each, compared with some 32,000 in CVID samples. Healthy controls shared more TCRbeta clones with each other than CVID subjects shared among themselves (p < 0.0001). According to the authors, figuring out what caused the increased clonality in CVID would require sequencing the repertoires of T cell subpopulations. Increased TCRbeta clonality was found in CVID subjects compared with healthy controls (t-test p = 0.018), with the increase being most characteristic of about a third of subjects. CVID TCRbeta sequences reportedly showed fewer deletions and N-nucleotide insertions and lacked highly modified clones with 13 or more V deletions.

Both CVID patients and healthy controls were predominantly of Caucasian heritage. Heparinized peripheral whole blood samples of about 5 to 9 ml were obtained from each donor. Genomic DNA from adults with common variable immune deficiency (CVID) and from healthy adult controls was the source for sequencing TCRbeta CDR3 repertoires. The control group was made up of around 22 healthy adult volunteers (about 10 male and about twelve female) whose ages ranged from roughly 23 to 66 years, with a mean age of approximately 37. To isolate peripheral blood mononuclear cells, diluted blood was subjected to density centrifugation over Hypaque 1077 or Ficoll-Paque. Genomic DNA was obtained from unsorted mononuclear cells using either Qiagen column purification or a centrifugation-based method.

This clonotype was obtained from a person between 18 and 75 years old in good health. The chain couples TRBV7-3 to TRBJ2-2; 8 central nucleotides agree with TRBD2. Sequencing was performed on peripheral blood mononuclear cells. CDR3 reads: CASSLTRRIAGSGTGELFF. The part of the CDR3 DNA that was read is TGTGCCAGCAGCTTAACGCGGAGAATAGCGGGATCAGGCACCGGGGAG.